Listed below are T cell receptor beta chains from one sample, sequenced in a study of blood T cells in healthy people across ages. TCRdb reanalysed the 5' RACE reads using MiXCR and keeps one entry per CDR3 protein. The data show approximately 800,000 distinct CDR3 sequences, about 36% seen once. Specimen: blood. The receptors were gathered from a man aged 18 to 30 in good health. CDR3s leave out the opening cysteine and the closing phenylalanine or tryptophan. Each record gives: CDR3 length, V gene, J gene, CDR3 protein.

CDR3 length: 17; V gene: TRBV12-3/TRBV12-4; J gene: TRBJ1-4; CDR3 protein: ASSFNPYGTEVPNEKLF
CDR3 length: 10; V gene: TRBV29-1; J gene: NA; CDR3 protein: STTDTYNEQY
CDR3 length: 11; V gene: TRBV9; J gene: TRBJ2-7; CDR3 protein: ASSIRQGGEQY
CDR3 length: 13; V gene: TRBV4-3; J gene: NA; CDR3 protein: ASSQDRSSYNEQY
CDR3 length: 13; V gene: TRBV5-1; J gene: TRBJ2-3; CDR3 protein: ASSSATSGGDTQY
CDR3 length: 10; V gene: TRBV7-9; J gene: TRBJ1-5; CDR3 protein: ASSEQGQPQH
CDR3 length: 12; V gene: TRBV4-1; J gene: TRBJ2-7; CDR3 protein: ASSQFEGGTNQY
CDR3 length: 13; V gene: TRBV7-2; J gene: TRBJ2-7; CDR3 protein: ASSWADRSSYEQY
CDR3 length: 13; V gene: TRBV6-5; J gene: TRBJ1-5; CDR3 protein: ASRRAPGGNQPQH
CDR3 length: 13; V gene: TRBV9; J gene: TRBJ1-1; CDR3 protein: ASSGGTGVNPEAF
CDR3 length: 18; V gene: TRBV28; J gene: TRBJ2-2; CDR3 protein: ASSPGRTLGLAANRGELF
CDR3 length: 12; V gene: TRBV7-9; J gene: TRBJ2-3; CDR3 protein: ASSPPGLKDTQY
CDR3 length: 12; V gene: TRBV12-3/TRBV12-4; J gene: TRBJ1-4; CDR3 protein: AGSGDRANEKLF
CDR3 length: 15; V gene: TRBV9; J gene: TRBJ2-3; CDR3 protein: ASSVGGTGRSEDTQY
CDR3 length: 13; V gene: TRBV4-2; J gene: TRBJ2-2; CDR3 protein: ASSQERTSVGELF
CDR3 length: 13; V gene: TRBV7-7; J gene: TRBJ2-3; CDR3 protein: ASSHNSGGADTQY
CDR3 length: 13; V gene: TRBV12-3/TRBV12-4; J gene: TRBJ1-5; CDR3 protein: ASSFGQVGNQPQH
CDR3 length: 13; V gene: TRBV15; J gene: TRBJ1-1; CDR3 protein: ATSRDRGRGAEAF
CDR3 length: 14; V gene: TRBV5-6; J gene: TRBJ2-3; CDR3 protein: ASSLSRDGLTGPQY
CDR3 length: 12; V gene: TRBV6-5; J gene: TRBJ1-6; CDR3 protein: ASSPGWGNSPLH
CDR3 length: 12; V gene: TRBV7-2; J gene: TRBJ2-3; CDR3 protein: ASSDPGGTDTQY
CDR3 length: 10; V gene: TRBV5-6; J gene: TRBJ1-1; CDR3 protein: ASSPGDAEAF
CDR3 length: 13; V gene: TRBV7-9; J gene: TRBJ2-7; CDR3 protein: ASSPTGSRSYEQY
CDR3 length: 11; V gene: TRBV12-3/TRBV12-4; J gene: TRBJ2-1; CDR3 protein: ASSLLGGETQF
CDR3 length: 14; V gene: TRBV18; J gene: TRBJ1-2; CDR3 protein: ASSPLAAGGSYGYT
CDR3 length: 12; V gene: TRBV12-3/TRBV12-4; J gene: TRBJ1-2; CDR3 protein: ASSPMTVAYGYT
CDR3 length: 10; V gene: TRBV7-9; J gene: NA; CDR3 protein: ASRLGQYEQY
CDR3 length: 11; V gene: TRBV2; J gene: TRBJ1-1; CDR3 protein: ASIGQPNTEAF
CDR3 length: 11; V gene: TRBV29-1; J gene: TRBJ2-7; CDR3 protein: SVATVQGGEQY
CDR3 length: 14; V gene: TRBV20-1; J gene: TRBJ1-4; CDR3 protein: SASKGQSTTNEKLF
CDR3 length: 12; V gene: TRBV12-3/TRBV12-4; J gene: TRBJ2-1; CDR3 protein: ASSLQRRGAEQF
CDR3 length: 15; V gene: TRBV10-3; J gene: TRBJ1-2; CDR3 protein: AISETVTGQGNYGYT
CDR3 length: 14; V gene: TRBV3-1; J gene: TRBJ2-3; CDR3 protein: ASSRSGTSSTDTQY
CDR3 length: 13; V gene: TRBV20-1; J gene: TRBJ2-3; CDR3 protein: SARVQGVFSDTQY